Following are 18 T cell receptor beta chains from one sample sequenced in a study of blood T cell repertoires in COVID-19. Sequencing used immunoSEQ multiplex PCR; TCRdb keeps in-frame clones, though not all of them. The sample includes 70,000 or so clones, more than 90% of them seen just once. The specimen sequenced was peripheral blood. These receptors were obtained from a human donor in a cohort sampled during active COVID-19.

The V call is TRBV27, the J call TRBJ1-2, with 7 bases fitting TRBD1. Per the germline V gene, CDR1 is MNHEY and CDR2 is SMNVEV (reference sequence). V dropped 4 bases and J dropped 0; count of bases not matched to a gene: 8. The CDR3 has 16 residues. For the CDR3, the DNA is TGTGCCAGCAGTTCGCTAGGGACAGCGCCTAACTATGGCTACACCTTC. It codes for CASSSLGTAPNYGYTF.

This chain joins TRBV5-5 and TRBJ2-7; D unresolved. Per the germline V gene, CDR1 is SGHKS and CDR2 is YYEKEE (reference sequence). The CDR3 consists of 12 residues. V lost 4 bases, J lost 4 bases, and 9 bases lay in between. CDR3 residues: CASSRMEYEQYF. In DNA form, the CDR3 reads TGTGCCAGCAGCAGAATGGAGTACGAGCAGTACTTC. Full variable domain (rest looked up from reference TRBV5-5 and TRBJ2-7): DAGVTQSPTHLIKTRGQQVTLRCSPISGHKSVSWYQQVLGQGPQFIFQYYEKEERGRGNFPDRFSARQFPNYSSELNVNALLLGDSALYLCASSRMEYEQYFGPGTRLTVT.

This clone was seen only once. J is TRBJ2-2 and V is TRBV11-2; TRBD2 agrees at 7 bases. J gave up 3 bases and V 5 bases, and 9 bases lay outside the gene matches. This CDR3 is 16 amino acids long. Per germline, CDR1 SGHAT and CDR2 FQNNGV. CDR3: CASSRGGGGYTGELFF. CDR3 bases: TGTGCCAGCAGCCGCGGCGGGGGAGGATACACCGGGGAGCTGTTTTTT.

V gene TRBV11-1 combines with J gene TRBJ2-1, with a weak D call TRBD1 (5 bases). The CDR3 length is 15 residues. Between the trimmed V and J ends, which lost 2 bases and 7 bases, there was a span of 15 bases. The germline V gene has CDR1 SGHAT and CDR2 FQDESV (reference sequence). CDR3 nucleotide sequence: TGTGCCAGCAGCTTAAGGTTCAGGGTGGATAATGAGCAGTTCTTC. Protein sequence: CASSLRFRVDNEQFF.

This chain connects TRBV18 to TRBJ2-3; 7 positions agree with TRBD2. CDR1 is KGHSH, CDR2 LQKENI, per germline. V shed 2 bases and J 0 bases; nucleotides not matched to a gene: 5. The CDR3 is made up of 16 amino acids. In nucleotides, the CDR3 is TGTGCCAGCTCACCAAGCGCTAGCGGTAGCACAGATACGCAGTATTTT. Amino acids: CASSPSASGSTDTQYF.

The CDR3 loop reads CASSPGLATDTQYF. The CDR3 nucleotides are TGTGCCAGCAGCCCCGGACTAGCGACAGATACGCAGTATTTT. V gene TRBV11-3 combines with J gene TRBJ2-3; 9 bases match TRBD2. The CDR3 loop spans 14 amino acids. CDR1 SGHNT and CDR2 YENEEA come from the germline V gene. V was clipped by 5 bases and J by 3 bases; unmatched bases: 3.

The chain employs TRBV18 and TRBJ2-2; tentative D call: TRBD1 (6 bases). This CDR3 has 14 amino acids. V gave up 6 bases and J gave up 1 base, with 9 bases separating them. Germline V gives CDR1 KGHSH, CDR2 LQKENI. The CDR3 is CASSQQGNTGELFF. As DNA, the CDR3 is TGTGCCAGCTCCCAACAGGGGAACACCGGGGAGCTGTTTTTT. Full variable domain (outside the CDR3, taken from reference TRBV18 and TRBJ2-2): NAGVMQNPRHLVRRRGQEARLRCSPMKGHSHVYWYRQLPEEGLKFMVYLQKENIIDESGMPKERFSAEFPKEGPSILRIQQVVRGDSAAYFCASSQQGNTGELFFGEGSRLTVL.

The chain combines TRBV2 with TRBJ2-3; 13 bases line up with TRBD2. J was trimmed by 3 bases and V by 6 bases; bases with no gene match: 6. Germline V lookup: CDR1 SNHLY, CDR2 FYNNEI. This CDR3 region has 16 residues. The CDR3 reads CASRARTSGSTDTQYF. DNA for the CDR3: TGTGCCAGCAGGGCCCGGACTAGCGGGAGTACAGATACGCAGTATTTT.

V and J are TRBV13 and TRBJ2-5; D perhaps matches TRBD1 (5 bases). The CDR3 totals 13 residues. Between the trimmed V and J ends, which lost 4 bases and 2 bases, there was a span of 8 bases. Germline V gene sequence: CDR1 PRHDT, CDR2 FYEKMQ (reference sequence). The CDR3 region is CASSSDSQETQYF. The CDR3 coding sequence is TGTGCCAGCAGCTCCGACAGTCAAGAGACCCAGTACTTC.

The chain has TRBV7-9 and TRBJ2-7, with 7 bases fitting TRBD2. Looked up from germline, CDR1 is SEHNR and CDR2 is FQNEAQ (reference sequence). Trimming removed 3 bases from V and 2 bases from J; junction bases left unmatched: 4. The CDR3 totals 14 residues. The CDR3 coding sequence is TGTGCCAGCAGCTTTAGCGGGTTACCCTACGAGCAGTACTTC. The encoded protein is CASSFSGLPYEQYF.

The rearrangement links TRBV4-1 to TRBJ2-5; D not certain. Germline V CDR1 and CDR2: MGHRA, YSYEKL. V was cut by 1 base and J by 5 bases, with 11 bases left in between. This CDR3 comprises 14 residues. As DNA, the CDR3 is TGCGCCAGCAGCCAAGGTCTGCTTCGGGAGACCCAGTACTTC. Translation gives CASSQGLLRETQYF.

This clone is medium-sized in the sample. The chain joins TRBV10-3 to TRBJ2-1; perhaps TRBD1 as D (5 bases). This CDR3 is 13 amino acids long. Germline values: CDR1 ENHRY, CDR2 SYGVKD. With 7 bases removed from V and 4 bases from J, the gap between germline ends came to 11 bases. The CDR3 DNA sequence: TGTGCCATCAAAGAGACAGCATACAATGAGCAGTTCTTC. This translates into CAIKETAYNEQFF.

CDR3: CSARDRLNTEAFF. In DNA form, the CDR3 reads TGCAGCGCGAGGGACAGGCTGAACACTGAAGCTTTCTTT. J is TRBJ1-1 and V is TRBV29-1, with 8 bases aligning to TRBD1. The CDR3 contains 13 residues. Germline V gene data show CDR1 as SQVTM and CDR2 as ANQGSEA. The V segment lost 7 bases and the J segment 0 bases; nucleotides outside the gene matches: 4. The whole variable domain, filled in from reference TRBV29-1 and TRBJ1-1, reads SAVISQKPSRDICQRGTSLTIQCQVDSQVTMMFWYRQQPGQSLTLIATANQGSEATYESGFVIDKFPISRPNLTFSTLTVSNMSPEDSSIYLCSARDRLNTEAFFGQGTRLTVV.

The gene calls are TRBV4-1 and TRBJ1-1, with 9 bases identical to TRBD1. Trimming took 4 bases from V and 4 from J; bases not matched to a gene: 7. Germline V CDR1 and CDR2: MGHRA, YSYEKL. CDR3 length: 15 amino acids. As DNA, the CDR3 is TGCGCCAGCAGCCCCGGCCGGACAGGGGTCACTGAAGCTTTCTTT. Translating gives CASSPGRTGVTEAFF.

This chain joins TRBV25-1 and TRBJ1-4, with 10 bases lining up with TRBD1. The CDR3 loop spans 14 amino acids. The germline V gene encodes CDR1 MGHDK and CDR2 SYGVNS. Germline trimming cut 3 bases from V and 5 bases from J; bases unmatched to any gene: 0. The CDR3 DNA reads TGTGCCAGCAGTGAGGGACAGGGGAATGAAAAACTGTTTTTT. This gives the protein CASSEGQGNEKLFF. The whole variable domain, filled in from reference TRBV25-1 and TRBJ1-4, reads EADIYQTPRYLVIGTGKKITLECSQTMGHDKMYWYQQDPGMELHLIHYSYGVNSTEKGDLSSESTVSRIRTEHFPLTLESARPSHTSQYLCASSEGQGNEKLFFGSGTQLSVL.

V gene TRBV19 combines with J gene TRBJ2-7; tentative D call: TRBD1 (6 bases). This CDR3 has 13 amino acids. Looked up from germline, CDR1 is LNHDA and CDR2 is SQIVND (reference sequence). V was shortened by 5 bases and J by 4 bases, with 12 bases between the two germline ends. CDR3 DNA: TGTGCCAGTAGTGTAAACAGGGCGTACGAGCAGTACTTC. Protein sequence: CASSVNRAYEQYF. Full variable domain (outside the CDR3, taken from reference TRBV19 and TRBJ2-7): DGGITQSPKYLFRKEGQNVTLSCEQNLNHDAMYWYRQDPGQGLRLIYYSQIVNDFQKGDIAEGYSVSREKKESFPLTVTSAQKNPTAFYLCASSVNRAYEQYFGPGTRLTVT.

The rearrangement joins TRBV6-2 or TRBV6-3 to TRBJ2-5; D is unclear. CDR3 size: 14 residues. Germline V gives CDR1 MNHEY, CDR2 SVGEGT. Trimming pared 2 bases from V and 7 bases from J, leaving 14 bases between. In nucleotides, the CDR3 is TGTGCCAGCAGTTACGGGCCCAAGGATGGGACCCAGTACTTC. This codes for CASSYGPKDGTQYF.

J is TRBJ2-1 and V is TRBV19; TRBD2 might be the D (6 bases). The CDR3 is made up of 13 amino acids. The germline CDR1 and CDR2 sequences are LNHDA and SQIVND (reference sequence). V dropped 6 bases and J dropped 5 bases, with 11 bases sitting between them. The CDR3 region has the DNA TGTGCCAGTAGCCGTCGCGGGAACAATGAGCAGTTCTTC. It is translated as CASSRRGNNEQFF.